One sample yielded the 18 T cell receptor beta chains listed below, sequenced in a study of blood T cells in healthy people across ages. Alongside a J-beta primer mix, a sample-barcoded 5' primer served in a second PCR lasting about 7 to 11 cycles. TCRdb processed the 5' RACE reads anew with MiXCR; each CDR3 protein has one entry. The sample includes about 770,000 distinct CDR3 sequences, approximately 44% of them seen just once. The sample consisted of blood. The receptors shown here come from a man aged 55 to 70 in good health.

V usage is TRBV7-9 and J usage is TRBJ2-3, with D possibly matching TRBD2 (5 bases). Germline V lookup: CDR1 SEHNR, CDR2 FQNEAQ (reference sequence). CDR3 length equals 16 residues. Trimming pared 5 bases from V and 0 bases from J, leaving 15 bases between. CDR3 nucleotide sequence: TGTGCCAGCAGCCCTACAGACTACCCAAGCACAGATACGCAGTATTTT. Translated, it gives CASSPTDYPSTDTQYF.

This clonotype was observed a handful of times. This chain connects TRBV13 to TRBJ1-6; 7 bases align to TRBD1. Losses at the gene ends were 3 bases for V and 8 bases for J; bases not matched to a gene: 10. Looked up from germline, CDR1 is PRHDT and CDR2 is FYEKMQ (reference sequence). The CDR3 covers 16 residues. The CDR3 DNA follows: TGTGCCAGCAGCTTCAGTGAAGGGGGCCGGTATTCACCCCTCCACTTT. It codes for CASSFSEGGRYSPLHF.

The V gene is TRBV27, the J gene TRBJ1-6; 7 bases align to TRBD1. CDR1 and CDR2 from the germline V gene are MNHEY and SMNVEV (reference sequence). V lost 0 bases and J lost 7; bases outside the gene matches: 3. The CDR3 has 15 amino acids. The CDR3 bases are TGTGCCAGCAGTTTATCGGGACAGCCCAATTCACCCCTCCACTTT. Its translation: CASSLSGQPNSPLHF.

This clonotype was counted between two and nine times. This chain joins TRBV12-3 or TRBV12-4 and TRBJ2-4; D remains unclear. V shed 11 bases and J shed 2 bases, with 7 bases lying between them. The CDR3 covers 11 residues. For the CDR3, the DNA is TGTGCCGCTGGGACCAAAAACATTCAGTACTTC. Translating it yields CAAGTKNIQYF.

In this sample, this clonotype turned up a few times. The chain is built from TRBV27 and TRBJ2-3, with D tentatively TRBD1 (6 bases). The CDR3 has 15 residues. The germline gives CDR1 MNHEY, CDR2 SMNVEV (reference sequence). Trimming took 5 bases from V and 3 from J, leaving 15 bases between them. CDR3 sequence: CASSPDRLLTDTQYF. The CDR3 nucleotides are TGTGCCAGCAGTCCCGACAGGTTATTGACAGATACGCAGTATTTT.

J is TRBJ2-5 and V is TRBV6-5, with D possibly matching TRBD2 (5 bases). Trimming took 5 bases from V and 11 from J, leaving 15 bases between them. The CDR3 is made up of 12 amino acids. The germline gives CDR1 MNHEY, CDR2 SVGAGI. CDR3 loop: CASSQEDGKQYF. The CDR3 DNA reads TGTGCCAGCAGTCAGGAGGACGGAAAGCAGTACTTC.

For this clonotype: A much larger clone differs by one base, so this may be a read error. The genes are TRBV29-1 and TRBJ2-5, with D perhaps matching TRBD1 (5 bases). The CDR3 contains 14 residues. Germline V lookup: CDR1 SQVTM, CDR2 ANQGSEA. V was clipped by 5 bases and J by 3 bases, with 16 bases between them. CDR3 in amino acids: CSVKSQGQKETQYF. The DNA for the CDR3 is TGCAGCGTTAAAAGCCAGGGCCAAAAAGAGACCCAGTACTTC.

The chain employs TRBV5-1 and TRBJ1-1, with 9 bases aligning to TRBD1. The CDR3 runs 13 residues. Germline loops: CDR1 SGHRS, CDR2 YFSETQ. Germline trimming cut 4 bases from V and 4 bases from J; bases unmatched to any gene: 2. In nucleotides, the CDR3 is TGCGCCAGCAGCGGACAGGGGACCACTGAAGCTTTCTTT. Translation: CASSGQGTTEAFF.

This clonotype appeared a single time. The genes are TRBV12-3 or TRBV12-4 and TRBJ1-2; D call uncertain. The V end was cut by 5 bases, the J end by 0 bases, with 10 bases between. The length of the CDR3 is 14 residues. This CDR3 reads CASSQRVANYGYTF. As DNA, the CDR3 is TGTGCCAGCAGTCAAAGGGTGGCTAACTATGGCTACACCTTC.

The chain's CDR3 is CASSQGRTGRETQYF. The DNA for the CDR3 is TGCGCCAGCAGCCAAGGCAGGACAGGTCGGGAGACCCAGTACTTC. V usage is TRBV4-3 and J usage is TRBJ2-5; 7 bases match TRBD1. J gave up 5 bases and V 1 base, and 7 bases lay outside the gene matches. The CDR3 runs to 15 residues. Germline V gene sequence: CDR1 LGHNA, CDR2 YSLEER.

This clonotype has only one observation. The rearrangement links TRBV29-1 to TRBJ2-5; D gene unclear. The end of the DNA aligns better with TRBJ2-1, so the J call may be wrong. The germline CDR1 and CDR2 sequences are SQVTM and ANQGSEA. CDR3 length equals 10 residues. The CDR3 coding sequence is TGCAGCGTGCGCCGAGAGACCCAGTTCTTC. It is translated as CSVRRETQFF.

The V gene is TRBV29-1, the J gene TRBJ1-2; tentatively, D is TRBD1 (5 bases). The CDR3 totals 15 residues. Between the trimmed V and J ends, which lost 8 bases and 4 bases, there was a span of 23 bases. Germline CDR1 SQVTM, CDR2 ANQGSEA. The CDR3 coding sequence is TGCAGCATAACTGACAGACAACCCTCAGGCTATGGCTACACCTTC. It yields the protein CSITDRQPSGYGYTF.

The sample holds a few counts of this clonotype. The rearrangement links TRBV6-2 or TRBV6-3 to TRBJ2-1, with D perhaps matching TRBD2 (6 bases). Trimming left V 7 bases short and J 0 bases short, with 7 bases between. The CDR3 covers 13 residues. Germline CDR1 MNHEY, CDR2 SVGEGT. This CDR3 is CASIGGSYNEQFF. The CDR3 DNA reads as TGTGCCAGCATCGGGGGCTCCTACAATGAGCAGTTCTTC.

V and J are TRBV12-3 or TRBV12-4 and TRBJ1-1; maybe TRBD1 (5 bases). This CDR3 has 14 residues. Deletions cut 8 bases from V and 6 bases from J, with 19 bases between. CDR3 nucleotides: TGTGCCAGCGTAATCGGGGGTGGGGGTTCTGAAGCTTTCTTT. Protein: CASVIGGGGSEAFF.

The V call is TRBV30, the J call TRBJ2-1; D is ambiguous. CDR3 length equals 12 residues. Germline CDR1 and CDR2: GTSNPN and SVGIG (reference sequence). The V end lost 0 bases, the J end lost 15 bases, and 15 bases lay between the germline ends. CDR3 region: CAWSVSGPGLFF. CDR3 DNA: TGTGCCTGGAGTGTAAGTGGTCCGGGTCTGTTCTTC.

In DNA, the CDR3 is TGTGCCAGCAGCCGTTTCCGGGACAGGGCTGGTCAGCCCCAGCATTTT. This codes for CASSRFRDRAGQPQHF. V is TRBV5-6 and J is TRBJ1-5, with 9 bases matching TRBD1. CDR3 length equals 16 residues. The germline CDR1 and CDR2 sequences are SGHDT and YYEEEE. V was clipped by 4 bases and J by 6 bases; unmatched bases: 11.

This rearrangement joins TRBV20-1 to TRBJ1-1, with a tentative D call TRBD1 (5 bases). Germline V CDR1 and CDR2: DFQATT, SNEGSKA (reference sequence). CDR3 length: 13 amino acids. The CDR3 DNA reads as TGCAGCAGCTTCGGGGGGAAGAACACTGAAGCTTTCTTT. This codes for CSSFGGKNTEAFF.

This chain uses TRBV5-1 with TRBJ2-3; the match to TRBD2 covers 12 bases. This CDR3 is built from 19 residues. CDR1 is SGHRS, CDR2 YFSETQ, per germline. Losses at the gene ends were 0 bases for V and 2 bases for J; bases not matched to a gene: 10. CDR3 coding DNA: TGCGCCAGCAGCTTGGTCGGTCTAGCGGGGGGGCGTGACACAGATACGCAGTATTTT. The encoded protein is CASSLVGLAGGRDTDTQYF.